The 22 T cell receptor beta chains below all came from one sample that was sequenced in a study of blood T cell repertoires in COVID-19. The method was immunoSEQ multiplex PCR; TCRdb's version includes in-frame clones alone and lacks a portion of them. The table shows approximately 110,000 clones, with roughly 79% occurring only once. The sequenced material came from peripheral blood. The receptors here all came from a woman between 65 and 79 years old with acute or convalescent COVID-19.

The rearrangement uses TRBV6-2 or TRBV6-3 and TRBJ1-5; TRBD1 might be the D (6 bases). This CDR3 is built from 13 residues. Trimming left V 5 bases short and J 7 bases short, with 12 bases between. Germline CDR1 MNHEY, CDR2 SVGEGT. The CDR3 protein is CASSSDRRQPQHF. For the CDR3, the DNA is TGTGCCAGCAGTAGCGACAGGCGGCAGCCCCAGCATTTT.

The chain links TRBV18 to TRBJ2-7; 8 bases are a match to TRBD1. V shed 3 bases and J 7 bases; nucleotides not matched to a gene: 5. The CDR3 covers 13 residues. The germline gives CDR1 KGHSH, CDR2 LQKENI. The CDR3 loop reads CASSPNRDREQYF. The CDR3 DNA reads as TGTGCCAGCTCACCTAACCGGGACAGGGAGCAGTACTTC.

The genes are TRBV10-3 and TRBJ2-7; 13 nucleotides match TRBD2. J lost 0 bases, V lost 0 bases, and 5 bases had no gene match. The CDR3 is made up of 18 amino acids. From germline, CDR1 is ENHRY and CDR2 SYGVKD. CDR3 sequence reads: CAISESGTSGIRSYEQYF. In DNA, the CDR3 is TGTGCCATCAGTGAGTCGGGGACTAGCGGGATTCGCTCCTACGAGCAGTACTTC.

This clone was found once. The V gene is TRBV4-3, the J gene TRBJ2-7; 10 positions match TRBD2. Germline V gene lookup returns CDR1 LGHNA and CDR2 YSLEER. Unmatched junction bases numbered 9, after V lost 1 base and J lost 0 bases. The CDR3 length is 18 residues. For the CDR3, the DNA is TGCGCCAGCAGCCAAGTGTATGAGAGCGGGAGGGCCTCCTACGAGCAGTACTTC. Its translation: CASSQVYESGRASYEQYF.

The gene calls are TRBV4-3 and TRBJ1-1; possible D gene TRBD1, 5 bases. Germline assignment: CDR1 LGHNA and CDR2 YSLEER. With 0 bases removed from V and 5 bases from J, the gap between germline ends came to 13 bases. The CDR3 runs to 15 residues. This chain's CDR3 is CASSQEFLRGTEAFF. The CDR3 coding sequence is TGCGCCAGCAGCCAAGAGTTCCTCCGGGGGACTGAAGCTTTCTTT.

The chain employs TRBV18 and TRBJ1-5, with D possibly TRBD1 on 5 matching bases. Germline V gene lookup returns CDR1 KGHSH and CDR2 LQKENI. The germline V and J ends were trimmed by 3 bases and 3 bases, with 15 bases remaining between them. The CDR3 is 16 amino acids. CDR3 DNA: TGTGCCAGCTCACCGGGGGAGGGAGTAGTCAATCAGCCCCAGCATTTT. Encoded protein: CASSPGEGVVNQPQHF. The variable domain in full, completed from reference TRBV18 and TRBJ1-5, reads NAGVMQNPRHLVRRRGQEARLRCSPMKGHSHVYWYRQLPEEGLKFMVYLQKENIIDESGMPKERFSAEFPKEGPSILRIQQVVRGDSAAYFCASSPGEGVVNQPQHFGDGTRLSIL.

The chain combines TRBV19 with TRBJ2-1; 12 nucleotides match TRBD2. There are 16 residues in the CDR3. V lost 5 bases to trimming and J lost 10 bases; unmatched junction nucleotides: 12. Germline-derived CDR1 and CDR2 are LNHDA and SQIVND (reference sequence). The CDR3 nucleotides read TGTGCCAGTAGTTCCCTGGGACTAGCGGGCCCCAGCGAGCAGTTCTTC. Translating it yields CASSSLGLAGPSEQFF.

This chain links TRBV28 with TRBJ2-2, with 8 bases identical to TRBD1. With 6 bases clipped from V and 2 bases from J, the junction kept 14 bases outside the gene matches. The length of the CDR3 is 18 residues. Germline loops: CDR1 MDHEN, CDR2 SYDVKM. CDR3: CASSPPPGDRGNTGELFF. The CDR3 DNA reads as TGTGCCAGCAGCCCTCCTCCTGGTGACAGGGGAAACACCGGGGAGCTGTTTTTT.

The chain carries TRBV12-3 or TRBV12-4 and TRBJ2-7; D gene uncertain. The V end lost 7 bases, the J end lost 2 bases, and 12 bases lay between the germline ends. This CDR3 has 13 amino acids. The CDR3 is CASMNSPTYEQYF. CDR3 nucleotide sequence: TGTGCCAGCATGAACAGCCCGACCTACGAGCAGTACTTC.

The CDR3, as DNA: TGCGCCAGCAGCCAAGTGGGGGCTCGAGAAAAACTGTTTTTT. Protein: CASSQVGAREKLFF. The V and J genes are TRBV4-1 and TRBJ1-4; the D gene is possibly TRBD1 (6 bases). The V gene lost 1 base and the J gene lost 8 bases, with 11 bases spanning the gap. Germline V lookup: CDR1 MGHRA, CDR2 YSYEKL. The CDR3 has 14 amino acids.

In its sample, this clone was seen a few times. CDR3 DNA sequence: TGTGCCAGCAGCTTGACCCTTGAGGGTATGAACACTGAAGCTTTCTTT. The encoded protein is CASSLTLEGMNTEAFF. The V call is TRBV5-5, the J call TRBJ1-1; D remains ambiguous. The CDR3 consists of 16 residues. With 1 base removed from V and 0 bases from J, the gap between germline ends came to 13 bases. CDR1 and CDR2 from the germline V gene are SGHKS and YYEKEE (reference sequence).

This clone was recorded once. The CDR3 loop reads CASSLRQGGHNSPLHF. The CDR3 DNA reads TGTGCCAGCAGCTTACGACAGGGTGGGCATAATTCACCCCTCCACTTT. This chain joins TRBV9 and TRBJ1-6; 7 bases are a match to TRBD1. In germline, CDR1 is SGDLS, CDR2 YYNGEE. CDR3 length: 16 residues. Trimming cost V 4 bases and J 5 bases; bases outside gene matches: 9.

This clone was detected a few times. The chain couples TRBV5-8 to TRBJ2-3, with 7 bases fitting TRBD2. CDR1 SGHTS and CDR2 YDEGEE come from the germline V gene. V was clipped by 2 bases and J by 4 bases; unmatched bases: 10. The CDR3 loop spans 16 amino acids. CDR3 sequence (DNA): TGTGCCAGCAGCTTAGCGGGGAGGGGTTCCGCAGATACGCAGTATTTT. Translation: CASSLAGRGSADTQYF.

This rearrangement joins TRBV7-9 to TRBJ1-1, with TRBD1 as a possible D gene (5 bases). Germline loops: CDR1 SEHNR, CDR2 FQNEAQ (reference sequence). The CDR3 extends over 15 amino acids. V lost 5 bases, J lost 2 bases, and 15 bases lay in between. CDR3 region: CASSRGLGINTEAFF. DNA of the CDR3: TGTGCCAGCAGCCGGGGGTTGGGCATCAACACTGAAGCTTTCTTT.

This clone was seen just once. The chain combines TRBV5-1 with TRBJ1-6; TRBD1 matches 7 bases. The CDR3 spans 14 residues. CDR1 and CDR2 from the germline V gene are SGHRS and YFSETQ. After removal of 1 base from V and 9 bases from J, the junction contained 4 bases not matched to a gene. CDR3 in amino acids: CASSLSTGASPLHF. CDR3 DNA sequence: TGCGCCAGCAGCTTGTCCACAGGGGCTTCACCCCTCCACTTT.

CDR3 bases: TGTGCCAGCAGCCAAGATCGGGGGGAGGGGATCGATGAGCAGTTCTTC. Translating it yields CASSQDRGEGIDEQFF. The chain joins TRBV4-2 to TRBJ2-1; 7 bases are shared with TRBD2. With 0 bases clipped from V and 8 bases from J, the junction kept 10 bases outside the gene matches. CDR1 LGHNA and CDR2 YNFKEQ come from the germline V gene. CDR3 length: 16 residues.

The chain carries TRBV4-3 and TRBJ1-6; D gene ambiguous. This CDR3 region has 15 residues. The V end was cut by 1 base, the J end by 7 bases, with 11 bases between. The germline CDR1 and CDR2 sequences are LGHNA and YSLEER. CDR3 protein: CASSQGRGINSPLHF. In DNA form, the CDR3 reads TGCGCCAGCAGCCAAGGCCGGGGAATAAATTCACCCCTCCACTTT.

The J gene is TRBJ1-6, the V gene TRBV4-3; D is ambiguous. Trimming stripped 0 bases from V and 12 bases from J, with 9 bases between. The CDR3 loop spans 13 amino acids. Germline CDR1 and CDR2: LGHNA and YSLEER. The CDR3 nucleotides are TGCGCCAGCAGCCAAGAAATAATCCGACCCCTCCACTTT. Its translation is CASSQEIIRPLHF.

J is TRBJ1-5 and V is TRBV27, with a weak D call TRBD1 (5 bases). This CDR3 spans 15 amino acids. Between the trimmed V and J ends, which lost 4 bases and 9 bases, there was a span of 19 bases. Germline assignment: CDR1 MNHEY and CDR2 SMNVEV (reference sequence). The CDR3 spells CASSSQPDTNRPQHF. The DNA for the CDR3 is TGTGCCAGCAGTTCCCAACCGGACACCAATAGGCCCCAGCATTTT.

This rearrangement joins TRBV7-9 to TRBJ1-5; D uncertain. The V and J ends lost 5 bases and 2 bases respectively, with 13 bases between them. This CDR3 has 15 residues. Germline CDR1 SEHNR, CDR2 FQNEAQ (reference sequence). For the CDR3, the DNA is TGTGCCAGCAGCCCCCGTGGTATAGGCAATCAGCCCCAGCATTTT. Translated, it gives CASSPRGIGNQPQHF.

The chain is built from TRBV2 and TRBJ2-5, with a possible D match to TRBD1 (5 bases). Trimming removed 7 bases at V and 1 base at J, with 10 bases between. The CDR3 is made up of 13 amino acids. Germline assignment: CDR1 SNHLY and CDR2 FYNNEI. CDR3 amino acids: CASTGAFQETQYF. The CDR3 DNA reads as TGTGCCAGCACTGGGGCGTTCCAAGAGACCCAGTACTTC.

The chain employs TRBV6-2 or TRBV6-3 and TRBJ2-7; D is unclear. From germline, CDR1 is MNHEY and CDR2 SVGEGT. This CDR3 region has 11 residues. Trimming left V 2 bases short and J 10 bases short, with 9 bases between. The CDR3 region is CASSYGPLQYF. The CDR3 nucleotides read TGTGCCAGCAGTTACGGTCCACTCCAGTACTTC.